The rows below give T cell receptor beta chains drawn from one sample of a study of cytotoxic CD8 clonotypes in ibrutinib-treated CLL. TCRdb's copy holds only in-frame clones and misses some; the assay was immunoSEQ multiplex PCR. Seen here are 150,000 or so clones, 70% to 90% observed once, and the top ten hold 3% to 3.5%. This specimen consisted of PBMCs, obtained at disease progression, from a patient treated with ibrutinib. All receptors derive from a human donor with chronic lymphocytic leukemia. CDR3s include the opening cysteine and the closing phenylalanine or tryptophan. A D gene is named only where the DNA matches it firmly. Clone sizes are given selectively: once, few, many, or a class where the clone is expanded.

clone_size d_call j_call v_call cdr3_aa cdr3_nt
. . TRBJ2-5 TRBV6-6 CASSRSETQYF TGTGCCAGCAGCCGATCGGAGACCCAGTACTTC
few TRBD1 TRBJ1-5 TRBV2 CASRGQGWQPQHF TGTGCCAGCCGAGGACAGGGTTGGCAGCCCCAGCATTTT
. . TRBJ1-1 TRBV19 CASSQREAEAFF TGTGCCAGTAGTCAACGGGAGGCTGAAGCTTTCTTT
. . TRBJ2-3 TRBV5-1 CASSRPPDTQYF TGCGCCAGCAGCCGGCCCCCCGATACGCAGTATTTT
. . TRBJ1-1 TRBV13 CASSLRRHLNTEAFF TGTGCCAGCAGCTTAAGACGACATTTGAACACTGAAGCTTTCTTT
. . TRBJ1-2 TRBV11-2 CASSHNRRSGYTF TGTGCCAGCAGCCATAATCGTCGTTCCGGCTACACCTTC
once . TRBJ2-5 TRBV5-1 CASSRIGSELETQYF TGCGCCAGCAGCCGAATCGGGAGTGAGCTGGAGACCCAGTACTTC
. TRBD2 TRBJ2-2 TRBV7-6 CASSLGLAGGLTGELFF TGTGCCAGCAGCTTGGGACTAGCGGGCGGGCTCACCGGGGAGCTGTTTTTT
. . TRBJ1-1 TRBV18 CASSPLWTRRKNTEAFF TGTGCCAGCTCACCACTTTGGACGAGGAGAAAGAACACTGAAGCTTTCTTT
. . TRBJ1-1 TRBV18 CASSEMAGTNTEAFF TGTGCCAGCTCCGAGATGGCAGGGACGAACACTGAAGCTTTCTTT
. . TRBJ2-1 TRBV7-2 CASSFFERFRNEQFF TGTGCCAGCAGCTTTTTCGAGCGGTTCCGGAATGAGCAGTTCTTC
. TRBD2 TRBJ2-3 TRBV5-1 CASSWGGLAGDTDTQYF TGCGCCAGCAGCTGGGGAGGGCTAGCGGGAGACACAGATACGCAGTATTTT
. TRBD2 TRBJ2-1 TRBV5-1 CASSFLREGEQFF TGCGCCAGCAGTTTTTTGCGGGAGGGAGAGCAGTTCTTC
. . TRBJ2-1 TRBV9 CASSVLRGGGASYNEQFF TGTGCCAGCAGCGTATTACGTGGTGGGGGGGCATCCTACAATGAGCAGTTCTTC
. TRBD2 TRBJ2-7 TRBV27 CASSLRTSGIHEQYF TGTGCCAGCAGTCTAAGGACTAGCGGGATCCACGAGCAGTACTTC
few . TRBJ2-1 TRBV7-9 CASSLFERRPPSYNEQFF TGTGCCAGCAGCTTATTTGAGCGGAGGCCCCCTTCCTACAATGAGCAGTTCTTC
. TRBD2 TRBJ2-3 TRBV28 CASSPIGLAGFTDTQYF TGTGCCAGCAGTCCAATCGGACTAGCGGGATTTACAGATACGCAGTATTTT
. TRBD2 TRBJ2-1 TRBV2 CASTSLAGEQFF TGTGCCAGCACCAGTCTAGCGGGTGAGCAGTTCTTC
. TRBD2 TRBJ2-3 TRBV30 CAWSRGLAGGQADTQYF TGTGCCTGGAGTCGCGGACTAGCGGGAGGGCAGGCAGATACGCAGTATTTT
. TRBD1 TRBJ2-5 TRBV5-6 CASSWTGGGETQYF TGTGCCAGCAGCTGGACAGGGGGCGGAGAGACCCAGTACTTC
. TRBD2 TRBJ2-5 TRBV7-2 CASDLAGGQETQYF TGTGCCAGCGACCTAGCGGGAGGACAAGAGACCCAGTACTTC
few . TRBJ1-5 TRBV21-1 CASSGRGQKPQHF TGTGCCAGCAGCGGGAGAGGACAAAAGCCCCAGCATTTT
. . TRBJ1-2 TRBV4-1 CASTDNPRGTAPSYGYTF TGCGCCAGCACCGACAACCCACGAGGTACAGCCCCCTCCTATGGCTACACCTTC
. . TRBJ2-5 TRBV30 CAWGKGLPSQETQYF TGTGCCTGGGGGAAGGGACTCCCTAGCCAAGAGACCCAGTACTTC
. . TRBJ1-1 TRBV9 CASSAHMNTEAFF TGTGCCAGCAGCGCTCATATGAACACTGAAGCTTTCTTT
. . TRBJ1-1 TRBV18 CASSPQVGVDTEAFF TGTGCCAGCTCACCACAGGTTGGGGTTGACACTGAAGCTTTCTTT
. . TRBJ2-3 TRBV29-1 CSVEGPDGTDTQYF TGCAGCGTTGAAGGTCCGGACGGAACAGATACGCAGTATTTT